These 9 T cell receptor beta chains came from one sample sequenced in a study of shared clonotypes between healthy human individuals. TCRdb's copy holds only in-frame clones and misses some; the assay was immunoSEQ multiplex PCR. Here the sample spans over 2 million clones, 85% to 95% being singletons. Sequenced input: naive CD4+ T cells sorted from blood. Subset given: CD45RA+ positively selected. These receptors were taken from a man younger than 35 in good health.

The CDR3 bases are TGTGCCAGCAGTTACTCAGGGGATAACGGGGAGCTGTTTTTT. Its translation is CASSYSGDNGELFF. The chain joins TRBV6-6 to TRBJ2-2, with D perhaps matching TRBD1 (5 bases). V was trimmed by 0 bases and J by 7 bases, leaving 9 bases between them. Germline loops: CDR1 MNHNY, CDR2 SVGAGI (reference sequence). The CDR3 sequence is 14 residues long.

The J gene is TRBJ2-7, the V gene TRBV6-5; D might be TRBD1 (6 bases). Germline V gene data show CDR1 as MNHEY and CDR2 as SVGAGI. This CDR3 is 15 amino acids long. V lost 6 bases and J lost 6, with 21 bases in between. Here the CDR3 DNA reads TGTGCCAGCAGCCAGTCGCTCGGGACACGCTTCGAGCAGTACTTC. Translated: CASSQSLGTRFEQYF.

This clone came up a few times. The CDR3 loop reads CSARGQGQQYF. The DNA of the CDR3 is TGCAGTGCTAGAGGACAGGGACAGCAGTACTTC. This chain connects TRBV20-1 to TRBJ2-7; 7 positions match TRBD1. J lost 8 bases, V lost 1 base, and 2 bases had no gene match. Germline values: CDR1 DFQATT, CDR2 SNEGSKA (reference sequence). The CDR3 runs to 11 residues.

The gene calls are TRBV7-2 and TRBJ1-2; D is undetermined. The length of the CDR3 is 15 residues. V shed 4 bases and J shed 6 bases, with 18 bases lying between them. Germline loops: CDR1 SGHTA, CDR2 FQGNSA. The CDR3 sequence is CASSSKLGRLNGYTF. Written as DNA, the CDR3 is TGTGCCAGCAGCTCGAAGCTCGGCAGGTTGAATGGCTACACCTTC.

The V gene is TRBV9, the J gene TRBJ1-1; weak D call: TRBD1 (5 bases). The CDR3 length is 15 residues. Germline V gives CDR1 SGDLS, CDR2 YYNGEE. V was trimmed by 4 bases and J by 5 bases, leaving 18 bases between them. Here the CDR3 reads CASSPEVGASTEAFF. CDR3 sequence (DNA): TGTGCCAGCAGCCCAGAGGTAGGGGCGAGTACTGAAGCTTTCTTT.

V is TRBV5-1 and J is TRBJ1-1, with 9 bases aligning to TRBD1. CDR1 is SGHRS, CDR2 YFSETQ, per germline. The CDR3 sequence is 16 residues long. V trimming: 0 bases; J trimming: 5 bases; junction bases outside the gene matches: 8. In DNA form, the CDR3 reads TGCGCCAGCAGCTTGGACCCGACAGGGGGGAATACTGAAGCTTTCTTT. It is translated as CASSLDPTGGNTEAFF.

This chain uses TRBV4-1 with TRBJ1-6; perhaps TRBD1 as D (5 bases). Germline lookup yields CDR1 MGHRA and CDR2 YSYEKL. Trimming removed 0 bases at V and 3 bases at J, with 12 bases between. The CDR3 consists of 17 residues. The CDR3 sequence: CASSQDTGANYNSPLHF. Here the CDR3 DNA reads TGCGCCAGCAGCCAAGATACCGGGGCCAACTATAATTCACCCCTCCACTTT.

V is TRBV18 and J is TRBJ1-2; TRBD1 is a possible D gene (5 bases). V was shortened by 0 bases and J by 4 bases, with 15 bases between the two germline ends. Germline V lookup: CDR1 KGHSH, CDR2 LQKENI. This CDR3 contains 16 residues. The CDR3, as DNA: TGTGCCAGCTCACCACCCAACCGGGACGGCGCCTATGGCTACACCTTC. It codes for CASSPPNRDGAYGYTF.

This chain's CDR3 is CASSYGVGYEQYF. CDR3 sequence (DNA): TGTGCCAGCAGTTACGGGGTAGGCTACGAGCAGTACTTC. The genes are TRBV6-5 and TRBJ2-7; D remains unclear. Trimming stripped 2 bases from V and 3 bases from J, with 8 bases between. CDR3 size: 13 residues. Germline CDR1 reads MNHEY; CDR2 reads SVGAGI.